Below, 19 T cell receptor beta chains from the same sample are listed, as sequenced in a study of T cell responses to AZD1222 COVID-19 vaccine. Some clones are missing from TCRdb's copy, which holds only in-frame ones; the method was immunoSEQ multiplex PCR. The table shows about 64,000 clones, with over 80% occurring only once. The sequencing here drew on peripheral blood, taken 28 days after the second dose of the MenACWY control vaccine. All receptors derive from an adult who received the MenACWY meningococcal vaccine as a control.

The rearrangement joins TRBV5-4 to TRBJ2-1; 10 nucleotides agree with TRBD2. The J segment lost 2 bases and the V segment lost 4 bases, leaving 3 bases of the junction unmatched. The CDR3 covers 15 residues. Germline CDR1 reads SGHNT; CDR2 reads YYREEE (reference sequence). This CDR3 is CASSESGRAYNEQFF. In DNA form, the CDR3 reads TGTGCCAGCAGCGAAAGCGGGAGGGCCTACAATGAGCAGTTCTTC.

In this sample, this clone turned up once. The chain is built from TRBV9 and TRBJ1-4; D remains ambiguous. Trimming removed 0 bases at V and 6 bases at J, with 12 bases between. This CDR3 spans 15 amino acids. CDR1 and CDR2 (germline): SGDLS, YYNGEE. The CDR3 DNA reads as TGTGCCAGCAGCGTAGATGGCAGATCGGATGAAAAACTGTTTTTT. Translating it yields CASSVDGRSDEKLFF.

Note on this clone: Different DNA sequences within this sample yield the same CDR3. Here the CDR3 reads CASSLGHGYTF. DNA for the CDR3: TGTGCCAGCAGTTTGGGGCATGGCTACACCTTC. The gene calls are TRBV28 and TRBJ1-2, with D possibly matching TRBD1 (5 bases). CDR3 size: 11 residues. Germline-derived CDR1 and CDR2 are MDHEN and SYDVKM. V was pared by 3 bases and J by 6 bases, with 5 bases between.

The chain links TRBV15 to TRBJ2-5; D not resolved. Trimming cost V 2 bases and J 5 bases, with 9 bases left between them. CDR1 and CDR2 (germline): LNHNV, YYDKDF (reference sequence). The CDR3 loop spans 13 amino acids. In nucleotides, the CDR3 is TGTGCCACCAGCAGACAGGTCTGGGAGACCCAGTACTTC. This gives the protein CATSRQVWETQYF.

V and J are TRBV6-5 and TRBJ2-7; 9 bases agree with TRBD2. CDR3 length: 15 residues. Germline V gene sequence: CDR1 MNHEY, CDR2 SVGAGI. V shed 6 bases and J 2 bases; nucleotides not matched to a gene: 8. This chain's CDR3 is CASRGTSSGAYEQYF. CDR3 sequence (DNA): TGTGCCAGCAGGGGGACTAGCTCGGGCGCCTACGAGCAGTACTTC.

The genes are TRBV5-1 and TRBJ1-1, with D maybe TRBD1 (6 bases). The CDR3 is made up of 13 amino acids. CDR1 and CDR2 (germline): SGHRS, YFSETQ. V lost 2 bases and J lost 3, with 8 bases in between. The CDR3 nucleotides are TGCGCCAGCAGCTTACAGGGAGACACTGAAGCTTTCTTT. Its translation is CASSLQGDTEAFF.

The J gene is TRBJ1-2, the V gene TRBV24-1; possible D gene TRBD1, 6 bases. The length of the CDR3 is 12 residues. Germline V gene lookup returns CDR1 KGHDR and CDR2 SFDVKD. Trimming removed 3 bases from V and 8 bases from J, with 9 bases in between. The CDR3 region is CATSDTGGGYTF. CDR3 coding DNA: TGTGCCACCAGTGATACTGGGGGCGGCTACACCTTC.

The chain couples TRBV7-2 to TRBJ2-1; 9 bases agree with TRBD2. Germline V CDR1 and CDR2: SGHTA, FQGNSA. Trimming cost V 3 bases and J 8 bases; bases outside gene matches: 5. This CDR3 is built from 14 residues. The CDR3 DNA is TGTGCCAGCAGCTTTAAGGCGGGAGGGGATGAGCAGTTCTTC. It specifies CASSFKAGGDEQFF. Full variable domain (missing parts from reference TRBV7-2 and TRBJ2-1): GAGVSQSPSNKVTEKGKDVELRCDPISGHTALYWYRQSLGQGLEFLIYFQGNSAPDKSGLPSDRFSAERTGGSVSTLTIQRTQQEDSAVYLCASSFKAGGDEQFFGPGTRLTVL.

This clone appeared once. In nucleotides, the CDR3 is TGTGCCAGCAGTTACCTCAAGACAGATACGCAGTATTTT. It yields the protein CASSYLKTDTQYF. The chain employs TRBV12-3 or TRBV12-4 and TRBJ2-3; D is undetermined. The length of the CDR3 is 13 residues. Trimming cost V 4 bases and J 3 bases, with 8 bases left between them.

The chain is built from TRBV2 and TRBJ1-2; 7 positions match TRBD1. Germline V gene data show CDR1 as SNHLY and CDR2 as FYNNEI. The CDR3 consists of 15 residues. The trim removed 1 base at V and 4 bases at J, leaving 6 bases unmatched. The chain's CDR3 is CASSEEQGRPYGYTF. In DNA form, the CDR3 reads TGTGCCAGCAGTGAAGAACAGGGGCGACCCTATGGCTACACCTTC.

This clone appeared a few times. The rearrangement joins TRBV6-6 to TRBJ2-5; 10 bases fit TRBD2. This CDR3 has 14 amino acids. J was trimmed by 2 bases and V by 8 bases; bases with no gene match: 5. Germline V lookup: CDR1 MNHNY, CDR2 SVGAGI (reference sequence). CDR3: CASGRAGGQETQYF. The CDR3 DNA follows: TGTGCCAGCGGACGAGCGGGAGGGCAAGAGACCCAGTACTTC.

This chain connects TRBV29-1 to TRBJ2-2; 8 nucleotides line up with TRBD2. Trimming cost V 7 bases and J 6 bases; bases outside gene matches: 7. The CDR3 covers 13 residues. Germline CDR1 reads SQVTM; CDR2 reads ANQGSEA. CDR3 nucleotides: TGCAGCGCCACGGCGGGAGGATCCGGGGAGCTGTTTTTT. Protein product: CSATAGGSGELFF.

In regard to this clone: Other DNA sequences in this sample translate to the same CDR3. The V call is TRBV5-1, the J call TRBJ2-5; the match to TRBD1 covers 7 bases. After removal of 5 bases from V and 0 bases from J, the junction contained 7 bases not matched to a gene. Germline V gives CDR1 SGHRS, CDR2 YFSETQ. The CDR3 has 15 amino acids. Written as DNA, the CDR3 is TGCGCCAGCAGTAAGGGACAGACTAACCAAGAGACCCAGTACTTC. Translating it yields CASSKGQTNQETQYF. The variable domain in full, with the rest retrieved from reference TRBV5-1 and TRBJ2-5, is KAGVTQTPRYLIKTRGQQVTLSCSPISGHRSVSWYQQTPGQGLQFLFEYFSETQRNKGNFPGRFSGRQFSNSRSEMNVSTLELGDSALYLCASSKGQTNQETQYFGPGTRLLVL.

This chain's CDR3 is CASSFFRPTRGRAATGELFF. For the CDR3, the DNA is TGTGCCAGCAGTTTTTTCCGCCCCACTCGCGGGAGGGCCGCGACCGGGGAGCTGTTTTTT. The chain carries TRBV28 and TRBJ2-2; 9 bases line up with TRBD2. There are 20 residues in the CDR3. Germline lookup yields CDR1 MDHEN and CDR2 SYDVKM. With 3 bases clipped from V and 5 bases from J, the junction kept 19 bases outside the gene matches.

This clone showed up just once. The CDR3 region is CASSLVGNSYEQYF. CDR3 nucleotides: TGTGCCAGCAGCTTAGTCGGCAACTCCTACGAGCAGTACTTC. The gene calls are TRBV7-8 and TRBJ2-7, with D hard to call. Trimming cost V 1 base and J 0 bases, with 7 bases left between them. The CDR3 extends over 14 amino acids. Germline CDR1 SGHVS, CDR2 FQNEAQ.

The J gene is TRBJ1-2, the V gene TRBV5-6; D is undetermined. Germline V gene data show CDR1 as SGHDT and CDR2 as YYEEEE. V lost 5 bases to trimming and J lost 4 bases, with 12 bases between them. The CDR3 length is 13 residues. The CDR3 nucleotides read TGTGCCAGCAGTTCTACCTATTTCTATGGCTACACCTTC. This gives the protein CASSSTYFYGYTF.

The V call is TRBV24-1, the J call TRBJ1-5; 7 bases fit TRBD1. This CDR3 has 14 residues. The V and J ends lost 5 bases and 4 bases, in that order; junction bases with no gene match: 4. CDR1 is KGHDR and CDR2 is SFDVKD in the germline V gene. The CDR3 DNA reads TGTGCCACCAGTGGGCAGGGGGGTAATCAGCCCCAGCATTTT. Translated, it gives CATSGQGGNQPQHF.

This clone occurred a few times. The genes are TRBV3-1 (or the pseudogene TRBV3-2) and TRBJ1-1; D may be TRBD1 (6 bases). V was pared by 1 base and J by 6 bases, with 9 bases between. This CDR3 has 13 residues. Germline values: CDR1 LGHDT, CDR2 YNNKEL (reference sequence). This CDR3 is CASSQGGGPEAFF. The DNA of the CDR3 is TGTGCCAGCAGCCAAGGTGGGGGCCCTGAAGCTTTCTTT.

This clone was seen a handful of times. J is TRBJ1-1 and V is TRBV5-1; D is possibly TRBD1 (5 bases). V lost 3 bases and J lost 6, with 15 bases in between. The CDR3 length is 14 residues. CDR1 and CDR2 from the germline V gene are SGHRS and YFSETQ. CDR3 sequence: CASSWGPAGPEAFF. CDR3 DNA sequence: TGCGCCAGCAGCTGGGGCCCGGCTGGGCCTGAAGCTTTCTTT.